The rows below give T cell receptor beta chains drawn from one sample of a study of blood T cell repertoires in COVID-19. Produced via immunoSEQ multiplex PCR; TCRdb's table is partial and in-frame only. The sample has approximately 210,000 clones; over 75% are singletons. Sequenced material: peripheral blood. The receptor source for this set is a woman in her thirties or forties with acute or convalescent COVID-19. The CDR3 runs from the conserved cysteine through the conserved F or W. The D gene is left open where the match is weak. Clone sizes are given selectively: once, few, many, or a class where the clone is expanded.

clone_size j_call v_call d_call cdr3_aa cdr3_nt
. TRBJ1-3 TRBV18 . CASSPPNSAAGNTIYF TGTGCCAGCTCACCACCGAACTCGGCGGCCGGAAACACCATATATTTT
. TRBJ2-3 TRBV7-9 TRBD2 CASSPPSGGAITDTQYF TGTGCCAGCAGCCCCCCTAGCGGGGGGGCCATCACAGATACGCAGTATTTT
. TRBJ1-1 TRBV12-3/TRBV12-4 . CASSFGQTAEAFF TGTGCCAGCAGTTTCGGACAAACCGCTGAAGCTTTCTTT
. TRBJ1-6 TRBV19 TRBD1 CASSETGPINSPLHF TGTGCCAGTAGTGAGACAGGGCCCATCAATTCACCCCTCCACTTT
. TRBJ2-3 TRBV5-1 TRBD2 CASSQTSGGTDTQYF TGCGCCAGCAGTCAGACTAGCGGGGGCACAGATACGCAGTATTTT
. TRBJ1-1 TRBV25-1 . CASSATGRWRTEAFF TGTGCCAGCAGCGCAACCGGCAGGTGGAGGACTGAAGCTTTCTTT
. TRBJ1-1 TRBV27 TRBD1 CASSSRQGAMNTEAFF TGTGCCAGCAGTTCCCGACAGGGGGCCATGAACACTGAAGCTTTCTTT
. TRBJ1-1 TRBV5-4 TRBD1 CASSLDSGGNTEAFF TGTGCCAGCAGCTTGGATTCAGGGGGCAACACTGAAGCTTTCTTT
. TRBJ2-1 TRBV7-2 TRBD2 CASSPPGLAGYNEQFF TGTGCCAGCAGCCCGCCGGGACTAGCGGGGTACAATGAGCAGTTCTTC
. TRBJ1-1 TRBV29-1 . CSATGLLLNTEAFF TGCAGCGCTACAGGTCTACTTCTGAACACTGAAGCTTTCTTT
. TRBJ2-2 TRBV7-2 TRBD2 CASSVSGARNTGELFF TGTGCCAGCAGCGTTAGCGGGGCCAGGAACACCGGGGAGCTGTTTTTT
. TRBJ1-2 TRBV18 TRBD1 CASSPGQALGHGYTF TGTGCCAGCTCACCGGGACAGGCCCTAGGTCATGGCTACACCTTC
. TRBJ1-2 TRBV11-2 TRBD1 CASSLGTERPDGYTF TGTGCCAGCAGCCTAGGGACAGAGCGCCCGGATGGCTACACCTTC
. TRBJ1-1 TRBV30 TRBD1 CAWGRTGLTEAFF TGTGCCTGGGGGCGGACAGGGCTCACTGAAGCTTTCTTT
. TRBJ1-4 TRBV6-1 . CASSASFRGLATNEKLFF TGTGCCAGCAGTGCGAGCTTCAGGGGTTTGGCAACTAATGAAAAACTGTTTTTT
. TRBJ1-2 TRBV9 . CASSALQGFTPYGYTF TGTGCCAGCAGCGCCCTACAGGGTTTCACACCCTATGGCTACACCTTC
. TRBJ1-2 TRBV11-1 . CASSSKQSNYGYTF TGTGCCAGCAGCTCGAAACAGTCTAACTATGGCTACACCTTC
once TRBJ2-2 TRBV30 TRBD2 CAWSRGGFRSPAGELFF TGTGCCTGGAGTCGGGGGGGGTTTAGGTCTCCGGCCGGGGAGCTGTTTTTT
once TRBJ2-5 TRBV15 . CATSRDRRIGETQYF TGTGCCACCAGCAGAGATCGGAGGATAGGAGAGACCCAGTACTTC
. TRBJ1-5 TRBV5-6 TRBD1 CASSETGGGGEPQHF TGTGCCAGCAGCGAGACAGGGGGCGGCGGGGAGCCCCAGCATTTT
. TRBJ2-2 TRBV5-1 TRBD1 CASSPWTGGRTGELFF TGCGCCAGCAGCCCATGGACAGGGGGTCGGACCGGGGAGCTGTTTTTT
. TRBJ1-5 TRBV19 . CASSMGYNQPQHF TGTGCCAGTAGTATGGGCTACAATCAGCCCCAGCATTTT
once TRBJ1-2 TRBV9 TRBD1 CASSASGTGNYGYTF TGTGCCAGCAGCGCCTCCGGGACAGGGAACTATGGCTACACCTTC
. TRBJ1-2 TRBV4-1 . CASSQVEGLNYGYTF TGCGCCAGCAGCCAAGTAGAGGGACTAAACTATGGCTACACCTTC
. TRBJ1-2 TRBV3-1/TRBV3-2 TRBD1 CASSPDRGRNYGYTF TGTGCCAGCAGCCCGGACAGGGGGCGGAACTATGGCTACACCTTC
once TRBJ1-1 TRBV19 . CASSMGKIEGNTEAFF TGTGCCAGTAGTATGGGGAAGATTGAGGGGAACACTGAAGCTTTCTTT